The entry below describes one T cell receptor (beta chain). Primers: 60 Vbeta forward and 13 Jbeta reverse. Some clones are missing from TCRdb's copy, which holds only in-frame ones; the method was immunoSEQ multiplex PCR. In the table there are hundreds of thousands of clones, 80% to 85% of which are singletons. The sample originates from a study of cytomegalovirus exposure and HLA in healthy donors. V lost 5 bases to trimming and J lost 0 bases; unmatched junction nucleotides: 5. Per germline, CDR1 SEHNR and CDR2 FQNEAQ (reference sequence). The CDR3 sequence is 15 residues long. This chain joins TRBV7-9 and TRBJ2-3; 7 nucleotides match TRBD1. Sequenced sample: PBMCs. This clonotype was sampled from a boy between 2 and 10 years old in good health and CMV-seronegative. In DNA form, the CDR3 reads TGTGCCAGCAGCCCGACAGGGATCAGCACAGATACGCAGTATTTT. It specifies CASSPTGISTDTQYF. The full variable domain, in which reference TRBV7-9 and TRBJ2-3 provide the parts outside the CDR3, is DTGVSQNPRHKITKRGQNVTFRCDPISEHNRLYWYRQTLGQGPEFLTYFQNEAQLEKSRLLSDRFSAERPKGSFSTLEIQRTEQGDSAMYLCASSPTGISTDTQYFGPGTRLTVL.